The source of this T cell receptor beta chain is a study of T cell responses to AZD1222 COVID-19 vaccine. Study findings and constraints: Repertoires in all cases were sampled only once the peak T cell response had passed.

Profiling relied on immunoSEQ multiplex PCR, and the TCRdb table lists in-frame clones only, not all of them. The sample shows roughly 97,000 clones, 89% of them seen only once. In regard to this clone: Its antigen remains unknown.

The CDR3 contains 15 residues. Trimming stripped 2 bases from V and 4 bases from J, with 13 bases between. CDR1 SGDLS and CDR2 YYNGEE come from the germline V gene. The sequence was obtained from an adult in good health. The gene calls are TRBV9 and TRBJ2-1; D is possibly TRBD2 (6 bases). Specimen: peripheral blood, collected on day 0 of AZD1222 vaccination. The CDR3, as DNA: TGTGCCAGCAGCGTCATTAGTGGGGGGTACAATGAGCAGTTCTTC. It encodes CASSVISGGYNEQFF.